This T cell receptor beta chain was sequenced in a study of cytomegalovirus exposure and HLA in healthy donors. Study-wide background: The approximately 120 validation repertoires, a later analysis reported, used the same platform as the roughly 660 repertoires from the first cohort.

Libraries were prepared by immunoSEQ multiplex PCR; TCRdb keeps only in-frame clonotypes and omits some of them. The table includes 250,000 to 350,000 clones, roughly 90% detected once. With respect to this clone: Its specificity is unknown. Different DNA sequences within this sample yield the same CDR3.

General observations from the study: Cytomegalovirus-associated status was assigned to 164 TCR beta chains. It was confirmed in vitro that a few of the CMV-associated chains were specific for CMV antigens.

Germline V lookup: CDR1 SSHAT, CDR2 FNYEAQ (reference sequence). Trimming took off 1 base at V and 1 base at J, with 13 bases between the two ends. The CDR3 is 16 residues long. The donors were in the approximately 120-subject validation cohort; that cohort was separate from the approximately 700-subject first cohort. Source material: PBMCs. The chain links TRBV7-7 to TRBJ2-5; a weak D match, TRBD1 (6 bases). The receptor's source is a woman younger than 30 in good health and CMV-seronegative. The CDR3 reads CASSLGLAGVQETQYF. The CDR3, as DNA: TGTGCCAGCAGCTTAGGTCTGGCAGGGGTCCAAGAGACCCAGTACTTC. Full variable domain (rest looked up from reference TRBV7-7 and TRBJ2-5): GAGVSQSPRYKVTKRGQDVTLRCDPISSHATLYWYQQALGQGPEFLTYFNYEAQPDKSGLPSDRFSAERPEGSISTLTIQRTEQRDSAMYRCASSLGLAGVQETQYFGPGTRLLVL.